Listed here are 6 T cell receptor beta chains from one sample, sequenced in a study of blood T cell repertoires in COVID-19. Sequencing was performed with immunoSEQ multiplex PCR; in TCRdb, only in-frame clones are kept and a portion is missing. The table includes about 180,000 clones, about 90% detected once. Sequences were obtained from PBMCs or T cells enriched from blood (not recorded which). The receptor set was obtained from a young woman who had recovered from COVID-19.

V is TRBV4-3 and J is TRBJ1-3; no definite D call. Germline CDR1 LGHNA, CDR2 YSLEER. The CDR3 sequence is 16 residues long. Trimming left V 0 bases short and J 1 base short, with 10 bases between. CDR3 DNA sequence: TGCGCCAGCAGCCAAGAATTCGGTGAATCTGGAAACACCATATATTTT. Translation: CASSQEFGESGNTIYF.

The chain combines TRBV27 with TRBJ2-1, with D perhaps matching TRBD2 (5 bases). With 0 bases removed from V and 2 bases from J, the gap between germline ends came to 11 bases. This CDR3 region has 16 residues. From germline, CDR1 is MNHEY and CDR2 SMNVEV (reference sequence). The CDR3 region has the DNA TGTGCCAGCAGTTTATCGAGGGCTCAAACCTACAATGAGCAGTTCTTC. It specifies CASSLSRAQTYNEQFF.

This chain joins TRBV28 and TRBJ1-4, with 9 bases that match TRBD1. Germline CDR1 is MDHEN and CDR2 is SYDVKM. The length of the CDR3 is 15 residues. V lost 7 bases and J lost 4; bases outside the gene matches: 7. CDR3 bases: TGTGCCAGCAACCTAGGACAGGGGATTAATGAAAAACTGTTTTTT. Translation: CASNLGQGINEKLFF.

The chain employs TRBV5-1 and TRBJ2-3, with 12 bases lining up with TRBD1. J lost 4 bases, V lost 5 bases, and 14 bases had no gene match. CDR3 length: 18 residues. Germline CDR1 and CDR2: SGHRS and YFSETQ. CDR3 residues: CASSLLGQGAQGADTQYF. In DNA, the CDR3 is TGCGCCAGCAGTCTGCTGGGACAGGGGGCGCAAGGGGCAGATACGCAGTATTTT.

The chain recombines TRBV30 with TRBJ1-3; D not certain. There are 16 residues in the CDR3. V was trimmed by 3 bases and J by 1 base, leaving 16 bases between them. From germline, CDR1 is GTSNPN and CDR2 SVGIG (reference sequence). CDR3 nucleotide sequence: TGTGCCTGGAGGGGCAACGACGCACAATCTGGAAACACCATATATTTT. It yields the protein CAWRGNDAQSGNTIYF.

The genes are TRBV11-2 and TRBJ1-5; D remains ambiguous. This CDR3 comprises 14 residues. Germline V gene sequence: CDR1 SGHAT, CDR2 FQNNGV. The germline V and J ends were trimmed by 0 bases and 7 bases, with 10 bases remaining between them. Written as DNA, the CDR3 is TGTGCCAGCAGCTTAGAACGGTCGGGGCAGCCCCAGCATTTT. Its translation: CASSLERSGQPQHF.